A single sample gave rise to the 27 T cell receptor beta chains below, sequenced in a study of blood T cell repertoires in COVID-19. The repertoire was sequenced with immunoSEQ multiplex PCR; TCRdb's copy has only in-frame clones and lacks some. The sample holds about 140,000 clones, more than 65% seen once. The source material was peripheral blood. The origin of the receptors is a man between 60 and 75 years old with active or convalescent COVID-19.

This chain uses TRBV5-4 with TRBJ1-5, with D possibly matching TRBD1 (6 bases). Trimming left V 4 bases short and J 2 bases short, with 22 bases between. The CDR3 totals 18 residues. CDR1 and CDR2 from the germline V gene are SGHNT and YYREEE (reference sequence). CDR3 DNA sequence: TGTGCCAGCAGCCAGGGTCCGCAGGGGACAAGTGGCAATCAGCCCCAGCATTTT. Translated: CASSQGPQGTSGNQPQHF.

The rearrangement uses TRBV11-3 and TRBJ2-1; TRBD1 is a possible D gene (6 bases). Trimming stripped 5 bases from V and 0 bases from J, with 11 bases between. Looked up from germline, CDR1 is SGHNT and CDR2 is YENEEA. This CDR3 is 15 amino acids long. Here the CDR3 DNA reads TGTGCCAGCAGCCAGGACAGCAGCTCCTACAATGAGCAGTTCTTC. It encodes CASSQDSSSYNEQFF.

V is TRBV7-9 and J is TRBJ2-7; perhaps TRBD2 as D (5 bases). V shed 6 bases and J shed 3 bases, with 12 bases lying between them. Germline CDR1 reads SEHNR; CDR2 reads FQNEAQ (reference sequence). This CDR3 is 13 amino acids long. The CDR3 nucleotides read TGTGCCAGCAGACCTGGGAGCAACTACGAGCAGTACTTC. This codes for CASRPGSNYEQYF.

This chain connects TRBV11-3 to TRBJ2-2; 7 nucleotides align to TRBD2. V dropped 3 bases and J dropped 0; count of bases not matched to a gene: 4. This CDR3 has 16 amino acids. CDR1 is SGHNT, CDR2 YENEEA, per germline. This CDR3 is CASSFYGGSNTGELFF. The CDR3 coding sequence is TGTGCCAGCAGCTTTTACGGGGGGTCGAACACCGGGGAGCTGTTTTTT.

CDR3 DNA sequence: TGTGCCAGCGCGGAGGGGCCGTACGTCGTAGGTGAAAAACTGTTTTTT. Translating gives CASAEGPYVVGEKLFF. This rearrangement joins TRBV2 to TRBJ1-4; TRBD1 might be the D (5 bases). Trimming left V 8 bases short and J 7 bases short, with 23 bases between. This CDR3 spans 16 amino acids. Germline values: CDR1 SNHLY, CDR2 FYNNEI.

The V gene is TRBV15, the J gene TRBJ2-2; TRBD2 matches 11 bases. The trim removed 5 bases at V and 2 bases at J, leaving 7 bases unmatched. This CDR3 contains 17 residues. Germline V gives CDR1 LNHNV, CDR2 YYDKDF (reference sequence). This chain's CDR3 is CATSPASGRSNTGELFF. The DNA for the CDR3 is TGTGCCACCAGCCCGGCTAGCGGGAGGAGTAACACCGGGGAGCTGTTTTTT.

This rearrangement joins TRBV21-1 to TRBJ1-3; whether TRBD1, the table's D call, matches the DNA was not checked. TRBV21-1 is tagged as a pseudogene. CDR3 length: 16 residues. CDR3 in DNA: TGTGCCAGCAGCAAAGCTCCTAGGGACAGCAGAAACACCATATATTTT. Translation: CASSKAPRDSRNTIYF.

The CDR3 sequence is CASSPGTSGYEQYF. In DNA form, the CDR3 reads TGTGCCAGCAGCCCCGGGACTAGCGGCTACGAGCAGTACTTC. This sequence joins TRBV27 and TRBJ2-7; 11 nucleotides align to TRBD2. From germline, CDR1 is MNHEY and CDR2 SMNVEV (reference sequence). Trimming cost V 6 bases and J 3 bases; bases outside gene matches: 4. The CDR3 is 14 amino acids.

The V gene is TRBV10-1, the J gene TRBJ2-1, with D perhaps TRBD2 (6 bases). CDR1 WNHNN and CDR2 SYGVQD come from the germline V gene (reference sequence). The CDR3 has 14 amino acids. V lost 6 bases to trimming and J lost 9 bases, with 18 bases between them. CDR3 sequence: CASSRDSPVGEQFF. DNA for the CDR3: TGCGCCAGCAGCCGGGACTCCCCAGTGGGTGAGCAGTTCTTC.

The CDR3 spells CASSYMGASNQPQHF. CDR3 DNA sequence: TGTGCCAGCAGTTATATGGGGGCTAGCAATCAGCCCCAGCATTTT. The chain recombines TRBV6-2 or TRBV6-3 with TRBJ1-5, with a possible D match to TRBD1 (6 bases). The V and J ends lost 3 bases and 0 bases respectively, with 9 bases between them. Germline V gives CDR1 MNHEY, CDR2 SVGEGT. There are 15 residues in the CDR3.

The genes are TRBV19 and TRBJ2-7; TRBD1 agrees at 7 bases. Losses at the gene ends were 6 bases for V and 0 bases for J; bases not matched to a gene: 5. Germline-derived CDR1 and CDR2 are LNHDA and SQIVND (reference sequence). The CDR3 is 14 residues long. Here the CDR3 DNA reads TGTGCCAGTAGAGGGACAGCCAGCTCCTACGAGCAGTACTTC. It specifies CASRGTASSYEQYF.

The rearrangement joins TRBV5-1 to TRBJ1-2, with unresolved D. V dropped 0 bases and J dropped 0 bases, with 12 bases sitting between them. The CDR3 totals 16 residues. Germline-derived CDR1 and CDR2 are SGHRS and YFSETQ. As DNA, the CDR3 is TGCGCCAGCAGCTTGGATTCGCAGGCGACTAACTATGGCTACACCTTC. Amino acids: CASSLDSQATNYGYTF.

This clone was observed a handful of times. V gene TRBV7-9 combines with J gene TRBJ1-1; TRBD1 might be the D (6 bases). The CDR3 is 15 amino acids. Germline V gene sequence: CDR1 SEHNR, CDR2 FQNEAQ (reference sequence). V was cut by 3 bases and J by 2 bases, with 13 bases left in between. As DNA, the CDR3 is TGTGCCAGCAGCTTTTTTGGGGGCTTCAACACTGAAGCTTTCTTT. Protein: CASSFFGGFNTEAFF.

The chain uses TRBV6-1 and TRBJ2-7; D might be TRBD1 (5 bases). The CDR3 length is 16 residues. The germline CDR1 and CDR2 sequences are MNHNS and SASEGT. V gave up 1 base and J gave up 2 bases, with 15 bases separating them. In nucleotides, the CDR3 is TGTGCCAGCAGTGAAGTTCAGGGAAGGACCACCTACGAGCAGTACTTC. As protein: CASSEVQGRTTYEQYF.

This chain connects TRBV6-5 to TRBJ1-1; 7 bases match TRBD1. Germline V gives CDR1 MNHEY, CDR2 SVGAGI. The CDR3 has 14 residues. V lost 6 bases, J lost 3 bases, and 7 bases stayed unmatched. The CDR3 nucleotides are TGTGCCAGCAGGCCGACAGGGATATACACTGAAGCTTTCTTT. Translation gives CASRPTGIYTEAFF.

The chain carries TRBV6-6 and TRBJ1-2, with 7 bases fitting TRBD1. The CDR3 totals 13 residues. Germline V lookup: CDR1 MNHNY, CDR2 SVGAGI (reference sequence). The V and J ends lost 7 bases and 4 bases, in that order; junction bases with no gene match: 6. The CDR3 loop reads CASNSDRSYGYTF. CDR3 bases: TGTGCCAGCAACTCGGACAGGTCCTATGGCTACACCTTC.

This chain uses TRBV6-2 or TRBV6-3 with TRBJ1-5; TRBD1 aligns across 7 bases. The CDR3 has 15 residues. In germline, CDR1 is MNHEY, CDR2 SVGEGT. The junction had 11 bases not matched to a gene; V was cut back by 6 bases and J by 6 bases. The DNA of the CDR3 is TGTGCCAGCAGCCACACTGACGGACAGGCTCAGCCCCAGCATTTT. Protein product: CASSHTDGQAQPQHF.

This sequence joins TRBV21-1 and TRBJ2-7; TRBD2 is the table's D call and was not checked against the DNA. TRBV21-1 is recorded as a pseudogene. CDR3 length: 19 residues. CDR3 amino acids: CASSKPPPSTSGREGEQYV. For the CDR3, the DNA is TGTGCCAGCAGCAAACCCCCGCCTTCGACTAGCGGGAGGGAGGGCGAGCAGTACGTC.

V usage is TRBV19 and J usage is TRBJ2-5; 9 nucleotides line up with TRBD2. The CDR3 is 15 residues long. CDR1 and CDR2 from the germline V gene are LNHDA and SQIVND (reference sequence). J gave up 2 bases and V 4 bases, and 5 bases lay outside the gene matches. As DNA, the CDR3 is TGTGCCAGTAGTACGACTAGCGGAAGGCAAGAGACCCAGTACTTC. It yields the protein CASSTTSGRQETQYF.

The V and J genes are TRBV6-2 or TRBV6-3 and TRBJ1-1, with TRBD1 identical over 8 bases. Per the germline V gene, CDR1 is MNHEY and CDR2 is SVGEGT. Germline trimming cut 5 bases from V and 9 bases from J; bases unmatched to any gene: 11. This CDR3 has 14 amino acids. CDR3 DNA: TGTGCCAGCAGTACCAGGGACAGGAGAAATAAAGCTTTCTTT. This gives the protein CASSTRDRRNKAFF.

The V gene is TRBV19, the J gene TRBJ1-2; D not certain. The CDR3 covers 16 residues. Germline V CDR1 and CDR2: LNHDA, SQIVND (reference sequence). Trimming took off 7 bases at V and 0 bases at J, with 18 bases between the two ends. The CDR3 is CASTAGPGLANYGYTF. In DNA, the CDR3 is TGTGCCAGTACCGCTGGACCCGGACTTGCTAACTATGGCTACACCTTC.

This clone was detected a few times. The chain is built from TRBV15 and TRBJ2-7, with 11 bases lining up with TRBD1. The CDR3 is made up of 14 amino acids. The ends lost 5 bases at V and 2 bases at J; junction bases unmatched: 2. Germline V CDR1 and CDR2: LNHNV, YYDKDF (reference sequence). This CDR3 reads CATSGTGGTYEQYV. In DNA form, the CDR3 reads TGTGCCACCAGCGGGACAGGGGGTACCTACGAGCAGTACGTC.

The chain couples TRBV5-8 to TRBJ1-1, with 9 bases that match TRBD1. Trimming took 1 base from V and 1 from J; bases not matched to a gene: 8. The CDR3 covers 17 residues. The germline gives CDR1 SGHTS, CDR2 YDEGEE. The CDR3 DNA sequence: TGTGCCAGCAGCTTGTTTTTGGGACAGGGTGGGAACACTGAAGCTTTCTTT. This gives the protein CASSLFLGQGGNTEAFF. Looking up the rest from reference TRBV5-8 and TRBJ1-1 gives the full variable domain: EAGVTQSPTHLIKTRGQQATLRCSPISGHTSVYWYQQALGLGLQFLLWYDEGEERNRGNFPPRFSGRQFPNYSSELNVNALELEDSALYLCASSLFLGQGGNTEAFFGQGTRLTVV.

V is TRBV28 and J is TRBJ1-5, with 8 positions matching TRBD1. Germline values: CDR1 MDHEN, CDR2 SYDVKM. The CDR3 extends over 14 amino acids. Trimming took 3 bases from V and 5 from J; bases not matched to a gene: 3. The CDR3 is CASSLAGGDQPQHF. Written as DNA, the CDR3 is TGTGCCAGCAGTTTGGCAGGGGGCGATCAGCCCCAGCATTTT. Together with reference TRBV28 and TRBJ1-5, the CDR3 gives the full variable domain: DVKVTQSSRYLVKRTGEKVFLECVQDMDHENMFWYRQDPGLGLRLIYFSYDVKMKEKGDIPEGYSVSREKKERFSLILESASTNQTSMYLCASSLAGGDQPQHFGDGTRLSIL.

The gene calls are TRBV14 and TRBJ2-2; D unclear. The CDR3 sequence is 12 residues long. Trimming took 6 bases from V and 7 from J, leaving 9 bases between them. Germline V gives CDR1 SGHDN, CDR2 FVKESK. DNA for the CDR3: TGTGCCAGCAGTCCAACGGGCGGGGAGCTGTTTTTT. As protein: CASSPTGGELFF.

This clone appeared a few times. This chain joins TRBV7-9 and TRBJ2-7, with 12 bases matching TRBD1. The CDR3 has 14 residues. Germline CDR1 reads SEHNR; CDR2 reads FQNEAQ (reference sequence). Trimming removed 4 bases from V and 5 bases from J; junction bases left unmatched: 3. DNA of the CDR3: TGTGCCAGCAGCTCGGGACAGGGGGCGAACGAGCAGTACGTC. Its translation: CASSSGQGANEQYV.

The chain combines TRBV10-3 with TRBJ1-5, with D possibly TRBD1 on 5 matching bases. Germline CDR1 is ENHRY and CDR2 is SYGVKD. CDR3 length: 13 amino acids. V was cut by 6 bases and J by 3 bases, with 9 bases left in between. This chain's CDR3 is CAISVDTNQPQHF. The CDR3 nucleotides read TGTGCCATCAGCGTGGACACCAATCAGCCCCAGCATTTT.